Listed here are 27 T cell receptor beta chains from one sample, sequenced in a study of OX40 agonist ivuxolimab in advanced cancers. Only in-frame clones appear in the TCRdb table, and some are missing; sequencing was by immunoSEQ multiplex PCR. In the table there are around 62,000 clones, more than 75% of which are singletons. Sample: CD4+ or CD8+ T cells sorted from blood, taken in a trial of the OX40 agonist ivuxolimab. These receptors were collected from an adult with an advanced solid tumor such as melanoma, head and neck, liver or kidney cancer.

The CDR3 nucleotides are TGTGCCAGCAGCGTAGGGTCGGGATCCACGGGAGGCTACACCTTC. Translated: CASSVGSGSTGGYTF. This chain uses TRBV9 with TRBJ1-2; D uncertain. Germline CDR1 is SGDLS and CDR2 is YYNGEE. The length of the CDR3 is 15 residues. Trimming shortened V by 0 bases and J by 8 bases, and 17 bases separated the two germline ends.

Details on this clone: Sequence at one end of the junction differs from germline and may be a read error. For the CDR3, the DNA is TGTGCCAGCGCACCCCGGGCGGATCAGCCCCAGCATTTT. This sequence encodes CASAPRADQPQHF. V and J are TRBV18 and TRBJ1-5; D not resolved. The CDR3 is made up of 13 amino acids. Germline CDR1 reads KGHSH; CDR2 reads LQKENI.

A note on this clone: Other nucleotide sequences in the sample specify the same CDR3. This rearrangement joins TRBV5-1 to TRBJ2-7; TRBD1 is a possible D gene (6 bases). The CDR3 spans 16 residues. With 0 bases removed from V and 4 bases from J, the gap between germline ends came to 17 bases. CDR1 SGHRS and CDR2 YFSETQ come from the germline V gene. CDR3 residues: CASSLGGRAYGYEQYF. Here the CDR3 DNA reads TGCGCCAGCAGCTTGGGGGGGCGCGCTTACGGGTACGAGCAGTACTTC.

The chain links TRBV6-6 to TRBJ1-4, with 10 bases that match TRBD1. Trimming at V came to 4 bases and at J to 5 bases, leaving 4 bases not matched to a gene. The CDR3 sequence is 15 residues long. CDR1 and CDR2 (germline): MNHNY, SVGAGI (reference sequence). CDR3 coding DNA: TGTGCCAGCAGTTCGCCGGGACAGGGGAATGAAAAACTGTTTTTT. Translated: CASSSPGQGNEKLFF.

This clone has just a few counts. The rearrangement links TRBV7-3 to TRBJ2-7, with D uncertain. The germline V gene has CDR1 SGHTA and CDR2 FQGTGA. The CDR3 is 15 residues long. Trimming removed 3 bases at V and 0 bases at J, with 12 bases between. The CDR3 loop is CASSFLGGSSYEQYF. The CDR3 DNA reads as TGTGCCAGCAGCTTCCTAGGCGGAAGCTCCTACGAGCAGTACTTC.

This clone has just a few counts. This sequence joins TRBV2 and TRBJ1-2, with D maybe TRBD1 (6 bases). Germline V lookup: CDR1 SNHLY, CDR2 FYNNEI. The V and J ends lost 6 bases and 2 bases respectively, with 10 bases between them. There are 13 residues in the CDR3. The CDR3 coding sequence is TGTGCCAGCAGCGAACAGGGCAACTATGGCTACACCTTC. Protein sequence: CASSEQGNYGYTF.

The CDR3 bases are TGTGCCAGCCGACTAGGGGAAGAGACCCAGTACTTC. It encodes CASRLGEETQYF. This chain uses TRBV28 with TRBJ2-5; maybe TRBD2 (6 bases). Looked up from germline, CDR1 is MDHEN and CDR2 is SYDVKM. This CDR3 region has 12 residues. Trimming removed 8 bases at V and 3 bases at J, with 10 bases between.

This chain uses TRBV27 with TRBJ2-5; weak D call: TRBD2 (6 bases). TRBJ2-7 matches the DNA end more closely, so the J call is doubtful. This CDR3 region has 14 residues. Germline lookup yields CDR1 MNHEY and CDR2 SMNVEV (reference sequence). CDR3 sequence (DNA): TGTGCCAGCAGCGAAACGGGACTCCCCTACGAGCAGTACTTC. It codes for CASSETGLPYEQYF.

CDR3 coding DNA: TGTGCCAGCAGTTACTCGGCGGGCTACTCCTACGAGCAGTACTTC. Its protein is CASSYSAGYSYEQYF. The chain combines TRBV6-6 with TRBJ2-7, with D possibly matching TRBD2 (5 bases). The germline V and J ends were trimmed by 0 bases and 0 bases, with 9 bases remaining between them. Germline values: CDR1 MNHNY, CDR2 SVGAGI (reference sequence). This CDR3 spans 15 amino acids.

This clone was picked up many times. This sequence joins TRBV19 and TRBJ1-6; 7 positions agree with TRBD1. CDR1 and CDR2 (germline): LNHDA, SQIVND (reference sequence). Trimming removed 9 bases from V and 7 bases from J; junction bases left unmatched: 9. This CDR3 region has 14 residues. CDR3 amino acids: CARGTVTTNSPLHF. The CDR3 DNA is TGTGCCAGAGGGACAGTAACGACCAATTCACCCCTCCACTTT.

This chain uses TRBV7-2 with TRBJ2-1, with D possibly TRBD1 on 6 matching bases. V was cut by 5 bases and J by 0 bases, with 17 bases left in between. The CDR3 totals 17 residues. Germline lookup yields CDR1 SGHTA and CDR2 FQGNSA. The CDR3 is CASSLRDTKSSYNEQFF. As DNA, the CDR3 is TGTGCCAGCAGCCTCCGGGACACAAAGAGCTCCTACAATGAGCAGTTCTTC.

The CDR3, as DNA: TGTGCCAGTAGTAAAGGACACAACACTGAAGCTTTCTTT. Residues: CASSKGHNTEAFF. The rearrangement links TRBV19 to TRBJ1-1; D is perhaps TRBD1 (5 bases). V lost 4 bases and J 2 bases, leaving 8 bases between the germline ends. CDR1 and CDR2 from the germline V gene are LNHDA and SQIVND (reference sequence). This CDR3 is built from 13 residues.

The chain combines TRBV19 with TRBJ1-3, with D unresolved. Germline CDR1 and CDR2: LNHDA and SQIVND (reference sequence). Trimming took 2 bases from V and 9 from J, leaving 11 bases between them. The CDR3 has 13 residues. CDR3: CASSIPQQPTIYF. The CDR3 DNA reads TGTGCCAGTAGTATACCCCAACAACCCACCATATATTTT.

The V and J genes are TRBV4-1 and TRBJ1-6, with 8 bases fitting TRBD1. There are 15 residues in the CDR3. Looked up from germline, CDR1 is MGHRA and CDR2 is YSYEKL. The ends lost 6 bases at V and 8 bases at J; junction bases unmatched: 9. The CDR3, as DNA: TGCGCCAGCAGGTCTTTCCAGGGGGCTGATTCACCCCTCCACTTT. It specifies CASRSFQGADSPLHF.

The gene calls are TRBV27 and TRBJ1-4; 9 nucleotides agree with TRBD1. With 6 bases clipped from V and 8 bases from J, the junction kept 4 bases outside the gene matches. Germline CDR1 MNHEY, CDR2 SMNVEV (reference sequence). The CDR3 consists of 13 residues. Here the CDR3 reads CASSGQGSEKLFF. CDR3 in DNA: TGTGCCAGCAGCGGACAGGGGTCGGAAAAACTGTTTTTT.

The gene calls are TRBV27 and TRBJ1-2; the match to TRBD1 covers 7 bases. The V segment lost 6 bases and the J segment 8 bases; nucleotides outside the gene matches: 15. The CDR3 extends over 15 amino acids. Germline lookup yields CDR1 MNHEY and CDR2 SMNVEV (reference sequence). The CDR3 reads CASRKTGVLGRGYTF. CDR3 coding DNA: TGTGCCAGCAGGAAAACAGGGGTATTGGGTAGGGGCTACACCTTC.

V gene TRBV7-3 combines with J gene TRBJ2-1; 7 positions agree with TRBD1. The CDR3 is made up of 15 amino acids. Germline V gene sequence: CDR1 SGHTA, CDR2 FQGTGA. J gave up 12 bases and V 2 bases, and 13 bases lay outside the gene matches. The CDR3 is CASSLSGDIYRGQFF. CDR3 in DNA: TGTGCCAGCAGCTTATCCGGTGACATCTACAGGGGGCAGTTCTTC. Complete variable domain (other parts from reference TRBV7-3 and TRBJ2-1): GAGVSQTPSNKVTEKGKYVELRCDPISGHTALYWYRQSLGQGPEFLIYFQGTGAADDSGLPNDRFFAVRPEGSVSTLKIQRTERGDSAVYLCASSLSGDIYRGQFFGPGTRLTVL.

The CDR3 reads CASSLPGTTPRELFF. CDR3 in DNA: TGTGCCAGCAGTTTACCCGGGACAACCCCCCGGGAACTGTTTTTT. This chain uses TRBV11-2 with TRBJ1-4; possibly TRBD1 for D (6 bases). The CDR3 loop spans 15 amino acids. Germline lookup yields CDR1 SGHAT and CDR2 FQNNGV. The V end lost 6 bases, the J end lost 12 bases, and 23 bases lay between the germline ends.

This clone was seen more than once but under ten times. This chain uses TRBV29-1 with TRBJ1-1; D ambiguous. This CDR3 contains 12 residues. V shed 6 bases and J shed 6 bases, with 14 bases lying between them. Germline V gene sequence: CDR1 SQVTM, CDR2 ANQGSEA. The CDR3 sequence is CSVNQQRAEAFF. CDR3 nucleotide sequence: TGCAGCGTCAACCAGCAGCGCGCTGAAGCTTTCTTT.

J is TRBJ1-4 and V is TRBV7-9; 11 bases are shared with TRBD1. Germline V gives CDR1 SEHNR, CDR2 FQNEAQ (reference sequence). The length of the CDR3 is 17 residues. With 1 base clipped from V and 7 bases from J, the junction kept 8 bases outside the gene matches. DNA for the CDR3: TGTGCCAGCAGCTTAGTTCTGACAGGGACAGGGGGTGAAAAACTGTTTTTT. Translated, it gives CASSLVLTGTGGEKLFF.

The chain combines TRBV5-6 with TRBJ2-1; a weak D match, TRBD1 (5 bases). Looked up from germline, CDR1 is SGHDT and CDR2 is YYEEEE. The CDR3 is 13 residues long. V lost 3 bases, J lost 9 bases, and 13 bases lay in between. The CDR3 region is CASSWQGVGEQFF. In DNA form, the CDR3 reads TGTGCCAGCAGCTGGCAGGGTGTAGGTGAGCAGTTCTTC.

For the CDR3, the DNA is TGTGCCAGCAGTGAAGACACGGAATATGAAGCTTTCTTT. Residues: CASSEDTEYEAFF. The chain combines TRBV2 with TRBJ1-1; no clear D gene. Trimming removed 1 base at V and 7 bases at J, with 10 bases between. The length of the CDR3 is 13 residues. Germline V gives CDR1 SNHLY, CDR2 FYNNEI. Together with reference TRBV2 and TRBJ1-1, the CDR3 gives the full variable domain: EPEVTQTPSHQVTQMGQEVILRCVPISNHLYFYWYRQILGQKVEFLVSFYNNEISEKSEIFDDQFSVERPDGSNFTLKIRSTKLEDSAMYFCASSEDTEYEAFFGQGTRLTVV.

The chain joins TRBV7-9 to TRBJ1-1; D is perhaps TRBD1 (5 bases). Trimming removed 6 bases at V and 4 bases at J, with 21 bases between. This CDR3 contains 16 residues. Germline V gene data show CDR1 as SEHNR and CDR2 as FQNEAQ (reference sequence). CDR3 loop: CASRRIPSGLTTEAFF. The CDR3, as DNA: TGTGCCAGCAGACGAATCCCGTCAGGGTTGACCACTGAAGCTTTCTTT.

This clone turned up a few times. This chain connects TRBV5-1 to TRBJ2-1, with D tentatively TRBD1 (6 bases). The germline V gene has CDR1 SGHRS and CDR2 YFSETQ. This CDR3 contains 14 residues. The V and J ends lost 4 bases and 5 bases respectively, with 13 bases between them. The CDR3 DNA is TGCGCCAGCAGCGGTCAGGGGACACACAATGAGCAGTTCTTC. It specifies CASSGQGTHNEQFF. Variable domain in full (rest from reference TRBV5-1 and TRBJ2-1): KAGVTQTPRYLIKTRGQQVTLSCSPISGHRSVSWYQQTPGQGLQFLFEYFSETQRNKGNFPGRFSGRQFSNSRSEMNVSTLELGDSALYLCASSGQGTHNEQFFGPGTRLTVL.

The genes are TRBV4-3 and TRBJ2-1; D possibly corresponds to TRBD2 (5 bases). Trimming left V 3 bases short and J 5 bases short, with 17 bases between. Germline CDR1 reads LGHNA; CDR2 reads YSLEER. The CDR3 totals 16 residues. The CDR3, as DNA: TGCGCCAGCAGCCAGTCTAATCGGGGAATGGACAATGAGCAGTTCTTC. Translating it yields CASSQSNRGMDNEQFF.

The chain couples TRBV5-6 to TRBJ2-7, with D tentatively TRBD1 or TRBD2 (5 bases each). Germline CDR1 is SGHDT and CDR2 is YYEEEE. CDR3 size: 12 residues. Between the trimmed V and J ends, which lost 3 bases and 7 bases, there was a span of 11 bases. The CDR3 spells CASSWDGREQYF. The CDR3 bases are TGTGCCAGCAGCTGGGACGGACGAGAGCAGTACTTC.

The J gene is TRBJ2-5, the V gene TRBV7-2; a weak D match, TRBD2 (6 bases). Trimming shortened V by 6 bases and J by 2 bases, and 10 bases separated the two germline ends. Germline assignment: CDR1 SGHTA and CDR2 FQGNSA. The CDR3 runs to 13 residues. The chain's CDR3 is CASSQAGQETQYF. DNA for the CDR3: TGTGCCAGCAGTCAGGCGGGGCAAGAGACCCAGTACTTC. Combining the CDR3 with reference TRBV7-2 and TRBJ2-5 gives the whole variable domain GAGVSQSPSNKVTEKGKDVELRCDPISGHTALYWYRQSLGQGLEFLIYFQGNSAPDKSGLPSDRFSAERTGGSVSTLTIQRTQQEDSAVYLCASSQAGQETQYFGPGTRLLVL.